This is a list of T cell receptor beta chains from one sample in a study of blood T cells in healthy people across ages. Each CDR3 protein gets one entry after TCRdb re-called the 5' RACE reads with MiXCR. Of 1,800,000 or so distinct CDR3 sequences listed, about two fifths are singletons. The sample consisted of blood. The receptors originated from a human donor in good health. The CDR3 runs from the conserved cysteine through the conserved F or W. D genes are given only for firm matches. Part of the rows lack a size; the others show once, few, many or a class for expanded clones.

d_call: -
v_call: TRBV4-1
clone_size: few
j_call: TRBJ1-6
cdr3_aa: CASGSRGNSPLHF
cdr3_nt: TGCGCCAGCGGATCCAGGGGCAATTCACCCCTCCACTTT

d_call: TRBD2
v_call: TRBV12-3/TRBV12-4
clone_size: -
j_call: TRBJ2-3
cdr3_aa: CASTDAGVTDTQYF
cdr3_nt: TGTGCCAGCACTGATGCGGGGGTCACAGATACGCAGTATTTT

d_call: -
v_call: TRBV6-5
clone_size: few
j_call: TRBJ2-7
cdr3_aa: CASREAGYYEQYF
cdr3_nt: TGTGCCAGCAGGGAGGCAGGTTACTACGAGCAGTACTTC

d_call: TRBD1
v_call: TRBV4-3
clone_size: few
j_call: TRBJ1-6
cdr3_aa: CASSQAGQTNSPLHF
cdr3_nt: TGCGCCAGCAGCCAAGCGGGACAGACTAATTCACCCCTCCACTTT

d_call: -
v_call: TRBV2
clone_size: -
j_call: TRBJ1-6
cdr3_aa: CASSEVAPGHNSPLHF
cdr3_nt: TGTGCCAGCAGTGAAGTCGCCCCGGGCCACAATTCACCCCTCCACTTT

d_call: TRBD1
v_call: TRBV5-1
clone_size: -
j_call: TRBJ2-3
cdr3_aa: CASSLRIGQDITDTQYF
cdr3_nt: TGCGCCAGCAGCTTGCGGATAGGACAGGACATCACAGATACGCAGTATTTT

d_call: TRBD1
v_call: TRBV20-1
clone_size: few
j_call: TRBJ2-7
cdr3_aa: CSARDPGQKPYEQYF
cdr3_nt: TGCAGTGCTAGAGATCCGGGACAGAAGCCATACGAGCAGTACTTC

d_call: -
v_call: TRBV5-1
clone_size: -
j_call: TRBJ1-1
cdr3_aa: CASSLAEGQFGKAFF
cdr3_nt: TGCGCCAGCAGCTTGGCCGAAGGACAGTTTGGGAAGGCTTTCTTT

d_call: -
v_call: TRBV9
clone_size: few
j_call: TRBJ2-3
cdr3_aa: CASSVDVFTDTQYF
cdr3_nt: TGTGCCAGCAGCGTAGACGTCTTCACAGATACGCAGTATTTT

d_call: TRBD2
v_call: TRBV11-2
clone_size: -
j_call: TRBJ2-3
cdr3_aa: CASSTGLGLTDTQYF
cdr3_nt: TGTGCCAGCAGCACCGGACTAGGCCTCACAGATACGCAGTATTTT

d_call: -
v_call: TRBV30
clone_size: -
j_call: TRBJ2-4
cdr3_aa: CAWSTGLAKNIQYF
cdr3_nt: TGTGCCTGGAGCACCGGACTAGCCAAAAACATTCAGTACTTC

d_call: -
v_call: TRBV29-1
clone_size: -
j_call: TRBJ2-7
cdr3_aa: CSAVRGEQYF
cdr3_nt: TGCAGCGCTGTTCGTGGCGAGCAGTACTTC

d_call: -
v_call: TRBV12-3/TRBV12-4
clone_size: -
j_call: TRBJ1-1
cdr3_aa: CASSLNPGDPEVRTFF
cdr3_nt: TGTGCCAGCAGTTTAAATCCCGGGGACCCAGAGGTTCGAACTTTCTTT

d_call: -
v_call: TRBV7-9
clone_size: few
j_call: TRBJ2-7
cdr3_aa: CASSLALGGPSYEQYF
cdr3_nt: TGTGCCAGCAGCTTAGCGTTGGGCGGACCGTCCTACGAGCAGTACTTC

d_call: -
v_call: TRBV5-5
clone_size: -
j_call: TRBJ1-2
cdr3_aa: CASSLNSAILNFGYTF
cdr3_nt: TGTGCCAGCAGCTTGAACAGTGCAATACTTAACTTTGGCTACACCTTC

d_call: TRBD1
v_call: TRBV7-9
clone_size: -
j_call: TRBJ1-6
cdr3_aa: CASSLAAGGHSPLHF
cdr3_nt: TGTGCCAGCAGCTTAGCGGCAGGGGGGCATTCACCCCTCCACTTT

d_call: TRBD1
v_call: TRBV4-1
clone_size: few
j_call: TRBJ1-2
cdr3_aa: CASSQGPPGGVGYTF
cdr3_nt: TGCGCCAGCAGCCAAGGGCCCCCAGGGGGGGTTGGCTACACCTTC

d_call: -
v_call: TRBV12-3/TRBV12-4
clone_size: -
j_call: TRBJ2-3
cdr3_aa: CASSIRSAGRPYADTQYF
cdr3_nt: TGTGCCAGCAGTATCAGGTCGGCAGGGAGACCCTACGCAGATACGCAGTATTTT

d_call: -
v_call: TRBV13
clone_size: -
j_call: TRBJ2-3
cdr3_aa: CASSLAFGGEEGTDAQYF
cdr3_nt: TGTGCCAGCAGCTTAGCCTTCGGGGGAGAAGAGGGCACAGATGCGCAGTATTTT

d_call: TRBD2
v_call: TRBV12-3/TRBV12-4
clone_size: -
j_call: TRBJ2-5
cdr3_aa: CASSNSGALQETQYF
cdr3_nt: TGTGCCAGCAGTAATAGCGGGGCCCTCCAAGAGACCCAGTACTTC

d_call: TRBD1
v_call: TRBV5-6
clone_size: -
j_call: TRBJ1-5
cdr3_aa: CASSPRTGVNQPQHF
cdr3_nt: TGTGCCAGCAGCCCCAGGACAGGGGTTAATCAGCCCCAGCATTTT

d_call: TRBD2
v_call: TRBV3-1
clone_size: -
j_call: TRBJ2-1
cdr3_aa: CASSSRLAGKFSSYNEQFF
cdr3_nt: TGTGCCAGCAGCTCCCGACTAGCGGGGAAATTTAGCTCCTACAATGAGCAGTTCTTC

d_call: TRBD1
v_call: TRBV9
clone_size: -
j_call: TRBJ1-1
cdr3_aa: CASSGDRDIRPEAFF
cdr3_nt: TGTGCCAGCAGCGGTGACAGGGACATCAGACCTGAAGCTTTCTTT

d_call: -
v_call: TRBV7-3
clone_size: many
j_call: TRBJ2-3
cdr3_aa: CASSRQHSTDTQYF
cdr3_nt: TGTGCCAGCAGCCGACAGCACAGCACAGATACGCAGTATTTT

d_call: TRBD1
v_call: TRBV5-1
clone_size: few
j_call: TRBJ2-7
cdr3_aa: CASSSGLGQNLFRWNEQYF
cdr3_nt: TGCGCCAGCAGCTCCGGTCTGGGACAGAACCTATTTAGATGGAACGAGCAGTACTTC

d_call: TRBD1
v_call: TRBV18
clone_size: many
j_call: TRBJ1-4
cdr3_aa: CASSPGTANEKLFF
cdr3_nt: TGTGCCAGCTCACCAGGGACAGCTAATGAAAAACTGTTTTTT

d_call: TRBD2
v_call: TRBV20-1
clone_size: -
j_call: TRBJ2-5
cdr3_aa: CSAAAGAQETQYF
cdr3_nt: TGCAGTGCCGCAGCGGGGGCCCAAGAGACCCAGTACTTC

d_call: TRBD1
v_call: TRBV18
clone_size: -
j_call: TRBJ1-6
cdr3_aa: CASSPGGQGIPLHF
cdr3_nt: TGTGCCAGCTCACCGGGGGGACAGGGGATACCCCTCCACTTT

d_call: -
v_call: TRBV29-1
clone_size: many
j_call: TRBJ2-7
cdr3_aa: CSASTNPYEQYF
cdr3_nt: TGCAGCGCCTCAACGAACCCGTACGAGCAGTACTTC

d_call: -
v_call: TRBV29-1
clone_size: many
j_call: TRBJ2-4
cdr3_aa: CSVKGQYF
cdr3_nt: TGCAGCGTTAAAGGGCAGTACTTC

d_call: -
v_call: TRBV6-2/TRBV6-3
clone_size: few
j_call: TRBJ2-6
cdr3_aa: CASIQSGAGANVLTF
cdr3_nt: TGTGCCAGCATCCAAAGTGGGGCTGGGGCCAACGTCCTGACTTTC

d_call: TRBD1
v_call: TRBV7-3
clone_size: -
j_call: TRBJ2-5
cdr3_aa: CASSRRTGETQYF
cdr3_nt: TGTGCCAGCAGTCGTAGGACAGGGGAGACCCAGTACTTC

d_call: -
v_call: TRBV7-2
clone_size: -
j_call: TRBJ2-7
cdr3_aa: CASSLLGGISGEQYF
cdr3_nt: TGTGCCAGCAGCTTACTAGGGGGGATATCAGGCGAGCAGTACTTC

d_call: TRBD1
v_call: TRBV12-3/TRBV12-4
clone_size: -
j_call: TRBJ2-3
cdr3_aa: CASSLMGWTGYEDAQYF
cdr3_nt: TGTGCCAGCAGTTTAATGGGTTGGACAGGGTATGAGGATGCGCAGTATTTT

d_call: -
v_call: TRBV10-3
clone_size: few
j_call: TRBJ1-1
cdr3_aa: CAISEGTWNTEAFF
cdr3_nt: TGTGCCATCAGTGAGGGGACCTGGAACACTGAAGCTTTCTTT

d_call: TRBD1
v_call: TRBV2
clone_size: few
j_call: TRBJ2-7
cdr3_aa: CASRGDSNEQYF
cdr3_nt: TGTGCCAGCAGGGGGGACAGCAACGAGCAGTACTTC

d_call: -
v_call: TRBV2
clone_size: -
j_call: TRBJ2-3
cdr3_aa: CASSPLLPVTQYF
cdr3_nt: TGTGCCAGCAGTCCCCTTCTACCCGTGACGCAGTATTTT

d_call: -
v_call: TRBV4-1
clone_size: -
j_call: TRBJ2-7
cdr3_aa: CASSQSSGTPYEQYF
cdr3_nt: TGCGCCAGCAGCCAATCCTCCGGGACACCCTACGAGCAGTACTTC

d_call: -
v_call: TRBV6-2/TRBV6-3
clone_size: -
j_call: TRBJ2-1
cdr3_aa: CASSPIDASSYNEQFF
cdr3_nt: TGTGCCAGCAGTCCCATAGACGCCAGCTCCTACAATGAGCAGTTCTTC

d_call: -
v_call: TRBV4-3
clone_size: -
j_call: TRBJ2-7
cdr3_aa: CASSQHRHLPAYEQYF
cdr3_nt: TGCGCCAGCAGCCAACACCGACACTTACCGGCCTACGAGCAGTACTTC

d_call: -
v_call: TRBV24-1
clone_size: -
j_call: TRBJ1-1
cdr3_aa: CATSDLLGTDMNTEAFF
cdr3_nt: TGTGCCACCAGTGATTTGTTGGGAACTGACATGAACACTGAAGCTTTCTTT

d_call: -
v_call: TRBV5-1
clone_size: -
j_call: TRBJ1-2
cdr3_aa: CASSPGQTVDGYTF
cdr3_nt: TGCGCCAGCAGCCCCGGACAGACGGTGGATGGCTACACCTTC

d_call: -
v_call: TRBV29-1
clone_size: -
j_call: TRBJ2-1
cdr3_aa: CSVRGLNYNDQFF
cdr3_nt: TGCAGCGTTAGGGGCCTCAACTACAATGATCAGTTCTTC

d_call: TRBD1
v_call: TRBV28
clone_size: -
j_call: TRBJ1-5
cdr3_aa: CASSPYRGQGNQPQHF
cdr3_nt: TGTGCCAGCAGCCCTTACAGGGGGCAAGGCAATCAGCCCCAGCATTTT

d_call: -
v_call: TRBV29-1
clone_size: -
j_call: TRBJ2-7
cdr3_aa: CSVSTQVHEQYF
cdr3_nt: TGCAGCGTGTCGACTCAAGTCCACGAGCAGTACTTC

d_call: -
v_call: TRBV7-9
clone_size: -
j_call: TRBJ1-1
cdr3_aa: CASSYNPGHTEAFF
cdr3_nt: TGTGCCAGCAGCTACAATCCGGGACACACTGAAGCTTTCTTT

d_call: -
v_call: TRBV9
clone_size: -
j_call: TRBJ2-7
cdr3_aa: CASSVFGAYDEQYF
cdr3_nt: TGTGCCAGCAGCGTATTTGGGGCTTACGACGAGCAGTACTTC

d_call: -
v_call: TRBV11-2
clone_size: -
j_call: TRBJ2-1
cdr3_aa: CASSLGPGENEQFF
cdr3_nt: TGTGCCAGCAGCTTAGGCCCAGGCGAGAATGAGCAGTTCTTC

d_call: -
v_call: TRBV28
clone_size: few
j_call: TRBJ1-2
cdr3_aa: CASSQAGGFYGYTF
cdr3_nt: TGTGCCAGCAGTCAAGCTGGGGGGTTCTATGGCTACACCTTC